These T cell receptor beta chains were read from a single sample in a study of blood T cell repertoires in COVID-19. Sequencing was performed with immunoSEQ multiplex PCR; in TCRdb, only in-frame clones are kept and a portion is missing. Among fewer than 80,000 clones listed, roughly nine tenths were seen once. Sequenced sample: peripheral blood. The receptors were sampled from a human donor in a cohort sampled during active COVID-19. Each CDR3 is given with its conserved first and last residue. D genes are given only for firm matches. Rows may omit the clone size; those that give it use once, few, many or a size class.

TRBV4-2	TRBJ1-6	-	TRBD1	CASSQDWGQGASSYNSPLHF	TGTGCCAGCAGCCAAGATTGGGGACAGGGCGCGAGCTCCTATAATTCACCCCTCCACTTT
TRBV27	TRBJ1-4	-	TRBD1	CASSFFGQGRATNEKLFF	TGTGCCAGCAGTTTTTTCGGACAGGGTCGAGCAACTAATGAAAAACTGTTTTTT
TRBV30	TRBJ1-5	once	-	CAWSVRQNQPQHF	TGTGCCTGGAGCGTTCGACAGAACCAGCCCCAGCATTTT
TRBV27	TRBJ2-5	-	TRBD2	CASSLGGNQETQYF	TGTGCCAGCAGTTTGGGGGGGAACCAAGAGACCCAGTACTTC
TRBV30	TRBJ1-2	-	-	CASPPENYGYTF	TGTGCCTCCCCACCGGAGAACTATGGCTACACCTTC
TRBV3-1/TRBV3-2	TRBJ1-5	few	-	CASSPRLYSNQPQHF	TGTGCCAGCAGCCCGCGGTTATATAGCAATCAGCCCCAGCATTTT
TRBV9	TRBJ1-2	-	-	CASSPRQVLTIGYTF	TGTGCCAGCAGCCCCCGACAGGTGTTAACTATCGGCTACACCTTC
TRBV5-1	TRBJ2-1	-	-	CASRGQGLPSYNEQFF	TGCGCCAGCAGGGGCCAGGGGCTTCCCTCCTACAATGAGCAGTTCTTC
TRBV11-2	TRBJ2-1	-	-	CASSFQTGISYNEQFF	TGTGCCAGCAGCTTCCAAACAGGGATCTCCTACAATGAGCAGTTCTTC
TRBV29-1	TRBJ2-1	-	TRBD1	CSVTSGGEEQFF	TGCAGCGTTACTTCAGGGGGAGAAGAGCAGTTCTTC
TRBV5-1	TRBJ1-1	-	-	CASKVTANTEAFF	TGCGCCAGCAAAGTAACAGCGAACACTGAAGCTTTCTTT
TRBV6-1	TRBJ2-7	-	TRBD1	CASSEAATGGSYEQYF	TGTGCCAGCAGTGAAGCCGCGACAGGGGGCTCCTACGAGCAGTACTTC
TRBV27	TRBJ1-5	-	-	CASSLSNRRGQPQHF	TGTGCCAGCAGTTTATCGAATCGGCGGGGCCAGCCCCAGCATTTT
TRBV28	TRBJ1-4	-	TRBD1	CASSAGTGWGEKLFF	TGTGCCAGCAGTGCGGGGACAGGGTGGGGTGAAAAACTGTTTTTT
TRBV18	TRBJ1-2	-	TRBD1	CASSPSGTGGYGYTF	TGTGCCAGCTCACCTTCCGGGACAGGGGGCTATGGCTACACCTTC
TRBV4-2	TRBJ2-2	few	-	CASSQRGGQGGTGELFF	TGTGCCAGCAGCCAAAGAGGCGGCCAGGGGGGCACCGGGGAGCTGTTTTTT
TRBV9	TRBJ1-3	-	-	CASSPTGTPAGNTIYF	TGTGCCAGCAGCCCAACAGGGACGCCGGCTGGAAACACCATATATTTT